Included here is one TCR beta chain sequence, with context. Its antigen is unknown. Base quality data are lacking; no much larger clone is found one base away. The collaborating institutions used their own protocols to collect whole blood in K2EDTA tubes. Collaborator samples were shipped for TCRbeta analysis as frozen whole blood, isolated PBMCs, or DNA extracted from either sample type. CDR3 length: 13 amino acids, cysteine to phenylalanine. This entry keeps only the CDR3 DNA: 39 bases, framed from base 1. V has 6 bases trimmed and J has 7 bases trimmed; junction bases matching no gene number 7. From a lookup of the germline V gene, CDR1 and CDR2 are ENHRY and SYGVKD. TCRbeta CDR3 regions were amplified from genomic DNA by means of the immunoSEQ Assay, a bias-controlled multiplex PCR. In the original analysis: Within the assay, amplification of reference gene primers was used to estimate how many nucleated cells each sample contained. Sequence reads were collapsed and filtered to measure the absolute abundance of every unique TCRbeta CDR3 rearrangement. For each sample, productive Simpson clonality was calculated as the square root of Simpson's diversity index over productive rearrangements. The table comes from immuneACCESS by way of TCRdb, which keeps in-frame sequences with V and J called. Part of the clones is missing from these tables; in studies checked, under half for an unresolved V gene and the rest for unknown reasons. The DNA was the basis for D and trimming; V, J and clone size are from that table. The sample contains more than 110,000 clones, around nine tenths of them found a single time. The ten most abundant clones make up approximately 10% of the sample.

The sample is drawn from a study of blood T cell repertoires in COVID-19 (TCRdb year 2020). Describing the broader study: Collaborator samples came from the United States, Italy and Spain and covered acute and convalescent phases of COVID-19. Subjects who had been exposed to COVID-19, were actively infected with it, or had recovered from it provided the deeply sampled blood TCRbeta repertoires that made up the dataset. Samples came from the ongoing ImmuneRACE study (first 160 participants) plus 1,254 subjects from 6 global collaborators. The prospective study material was composed of cDNA or gDNA derived from T cells, B-cell-depleted T cells, or PBMCs. HLA class I and class II types, where available, came from metadata supplied by the sample provider rather than from assay-based typing. Nearly every sample came with metadata listing a de-identified subject ID, COVID-19 status, age in years and sex. A freely available public database, intended as a resource for researchers studying the immune response to SARS-CoV-2, is where the repertoires were released. Overall study outcomes, separate from this receptor: Clinical and demographic metadata were provided uncurated, with the amount varying by source and participant.

Specimen: peripheral blood. The clonotype originates from a man in his fifties or sixties with active or convalescent COVID-19. Rearrangement joined TRBV10-3 to TRBJ1-2, and TRBD1 matches 8 of the central bases. Read as DNA, the sequence is TGTGCCATCAGGGACAGGGCCATGTCTGGCTACACCTTC. Its translation is CAIRDRAMSGYTF.